This T cell receptor beta chain was retrieved from a study of T cell clonality in common variable immunodeficiency. General study findings and limits: In common variable immunodeficiency, TCR beta chains reportedly carried fewer deletions and N-nucleotide insertions.

The repertoire was sequenced with immunoSEQ multiplex PCR; TCRdb's copy has only in-frame clones and lacks some. The sample was found to contain 30,000 to 40,000 clones, and every one recurs. This clone was counted a few times. Its specificity is not known. Both groups were predominantly of Caucasian heritage. Material for sequencing was peripheral blood mononuclear cells. The TCR sequence derives from a human donor with common variable immunodeficiency.

The CDR3: CASSLAYDKSGYTF. The covered CDR3 bases are TGTGCCAGCAGCTTAGCCTATGACAAATCTGGC. The chain has TRBV11-1 and TRBJ1-2; the D is unclear. The read gets to within 3 residues of the CDR3 end, and the germline J gene fills in the rest. Germline CDR1 reads SGHAT; CDR2 reads FQDESV (reference sequence). CDR3 length equals 14 residues. The V and J ends lost 0 bases and 7 bases respectively, with 12 bases between them.